One and the same sample provided the 8 T cell receptor beta chains below, sequenced in a study of cytomegalovirus exposure and HLA in healthy donors. PCR employed 60 Vbeta and 13 Jbeta primers. The repertoire was sequenced with immunoSEQ multiplex PCR; TCRdb's copy has only in-frame clones and lacks some. The sample carries over 150,000 clones, approximately 85% recorded once. Sequencing was performed on PBMCs. The receptor set was obtained from a man younger than 40 in good health and CMV-seropositive.

This clone was counted a single time. The V call is TRBV7-9, the J call TRBJ2-1; D remains unclear. Germline values: CDR1 SEHNR, CDR2 FQNEAQ (reference sequence). V shed 3 bases and J shed 6 bases, with 3 bases lying between them. CDR3 length: 11 residues. In DNA form, the CDR3 reads TGTGCCAGCAGCTTTATCAATGAGCAGTTCTTC. Protein: CASSFINEQFF.

The chain is built from TRBV11-3 and TRBJ2-2, with 9 bases fitting TRBD1. The CDR3 contains 15 residues. Trimming at V came to 5 bases and at J to 3 bases, leaving 4 bases not matched to a gene. Per the germline V gene, CDR1 is SGHNT and CDR2 is YENEEA. The CDR3 loop reads CASSRTGAYTGELFF. In nucleotides, the CDR3 is TGTGCCAGCAGCCGGACAGGGGCTTACACCGGGGAGCTGTTTTTT.

This rearrangement joins TRBV4-2 to TRBJ2-1, with TRBD2 identical over 13 bases. V lost 2 bases and J lost 1; bases outside the gene matches: 5. The CDR3 spans 18 residues. In germline, CDR1 is LGHNA, CDR2 YNFKEQ. The CDR3 loop reads CASSQRGTSGTSYNEQFF. DNA for the CDR3: TGTGCCAGCAGCCAACGCGGGACTAGCGGGACGTCCTACAATGAGCAGTTCTTC.

This sequence joins TRBV7-9 and TRBJ2-5; the match to TRBD1 covers 9 bases. There are 14 residues in the CDR3. With 5 bases clipped from V and 2 bases from J, the junction kept 3 bases outside the gene matches. Per the germline V gene, CDR1 is SEHNR and CDR2 is FQNEAQ (reference sequence). Here the CDR3 DNA reads TGTGCCAGCAGCATAGGGACAGGGCAAGAGACCCAGTACTTC. This codes for CASSIGTGQETQYF.

This chain links TRBV6-5 with TRBJ2-7; tentative D call: TRBD1 (6 bases). Germline V gives CDR1 MNHEY, CDR2 SVGAGI. Trimming removed 2 bases at V and 6 bases at J, with 20 bases between. The CDR3 is 16 residues long. In DNA form, the CDR3 reads TGTGCCAGCAGTTACAGGGGGTCAGGGATCCTTACCGAGCAGTACTTC. As protein: CASSYRGSGILTEQYF.

V is TRBV7-9 and J is TRBJ1-1; tentatively, D is TRBD1 (5 bases). The CDR3 has 16 amino acids. CDR1 and CDR2 from the germline V gene are SEHNR and FQNEAQ (reference sequence). V was trimmed by 5 bases and J by 4 bases, leaving 20 bases between them. CDR3 sequence: CASSDPRGGAGTEAFF. The CDR3 DNA reads as TGTGCCAGCAGCGACCCCCGGGGGGGAGCGGGCACTGAAGCTTTCTTT.

V is TRBV7-9 and J is TRBJ1-4, with 7 positions matching TRBD1. Germline CDR1 reads SEHNR; CDR2 reads FQNEAQ (reference sequence). The CDR3 consists of 18 residues. V lost 0 bases, J lost 0 bases, and 7 bases stayed unmatched. The CDR3 DNA is TGTGCCAGCAGCTTAGCGCCTGCAGGGGGTTCAACTAATGAAAAACTGTTTTTT. Its translation is CASSLAPAGGSTNEKLFF.

The CDR3 reads CASSLNRRELNEQYF. The CDR3 nucleotides are TGTGCCAGCAGCTTAAACCGGCGGGAGCTTAACGAGCAGTACTTC. V is TRBV7-9 and J is TRBJ2-7, with TRBD2 matching 7 bases. The CDR3 sequence is 15 residues long. V shed 2 bases and J 5 bases; nucleotides not matched to a gene: 9. CDR1 and CDR2 from the germline V gene are SEHNR and FQNEAQ (reference sequence).